Listed here are 32 T cell receptor beta chains from one sample, sequenced in a study of control samples from healthy donors and cancer patients. Clones were sequenced by immunoSEQ multiplex PCR, and TCRdb holds only the in-frame ones, with some missing. The sample holds 150,000 or so clones, roughly 93% seen once. Material: blood. Receptor source: a man between 18 and 35 years old in good health.

This clone was seen only a few times. The rearrangement uses TRBV2 and TRBJ1-1; no firm D call. Germline V lookup: CDR1 SNHLY, CDR2 FYNNEI. The V and J ends lost 7 bases and 2 bases respectively, with 11 bases between them. The length of the CDR3 is 13 residues. The CDR3 reads CASNREPNTEAFF. CDR3 coding DNA: TGTGCCAGCAACCGGGAGCCAAACACTGAAGCTTTCTTT. Using reference TRBV2 and TRBJ1-1 for the parts outside the CDR3, the full variable domain is EPEVTQTPSHQVTQMGQEVILRCVPISNHLYFYWYRQILGQKVEFLVSFYNNEISEKSEIFDDQFSVERPDGSNFTLKIRSTKLEDSAMYFCASNREPNTEAFFGQGTRLTVV.

The CDR3 is CASSQEGQWHEQYF. The CDR3 bases are TGCGCCAGCAGCCAAGAAGGACAGTGGCACGAGCAGTACTTC. The chain uses TRBV4-1 and TRBJ2-7, with D perhaps TRBD1 (6 bases). V was shortened by 0 bases and J by 5 bases, with 11 bases between the two germline ends. CDR3 length: 14 amino acids. Germline CDR1 reads MGHRA; CDR2 reads YSYEKL.

J is TRBJ1-1 and V is TRBV6-5, with no clear D. Looked up from germline, CDR1 is MNHEY and CDR2 is SVGAGI. The V gene lost 9 bases and the J gene lost 2 bases, with 16 bases spanning the gap. The CDR3 sequence is 14 residues long. The CDR3 protein is CASKDGDRNTEAFF. CDR3 nucleotide sequence: TGTGCCAGTAAAGACGGTGACCGAAACACTGAAGCTTTCTTT.

This clone is a singleton in its sample. The V gene is TRBV4-1, the J gene TRBJ1-1; D gene unclear. The germline V and J ends were trimmed by 1 base and 1 base, with 7 bases remaining between them. Germline lookup yields CDR1 MGHRA and CDR2 YSYEKL. This CDR3 contains 14 residues. The CDR3 sequence is CASSQVSANTEAFF. The CDR3 DNA is TGCGCCAGCAGCCAAGTCTCGGCGAACACTGAAGCTTTCTTT.

This sequence joins TRBV2 and TRBJ1-2, with 7 bases that match TRBD1. The CDR3 is 14 residues long. V gave up 8 bases and J gave up 3 bases; unmatched junction bases: 9. In germline, CDR1 is SNHLY, CDR2 FYNNEI. The CDR3 is CASRGDSPHYGYTF. CDR3 DNA: TGTGCCAGCCGAGGGGACAGCCCCCACTATGGCTACACCTTC.

This clone came up a few times. This chain joins TRBV28 and TRBJ1-3; 9 bases align to TRBD1. This CDR3 region has 20 residues. Germline values: CDR1 MDHEN, CDR2 SYDVKM. The V and J ends lost 5 bases and 0 bases, in that order; junction bases with no gene match: 17. The CDR3 is CASSPAPGTGSFLSGNTIYF. DNA of the CDR3: TGTGCCAGCAGTCCCGCACCCGGGACAGGGAGTTTCCTCTCTGGAAACACCATATATTTT. Full variable domain (outside the CDR3, taken from reference TRBV28 and TRBJ1-3): DVKVTQSSRYLVKRTGEKVFLECVQDMDHENMFWYRQDPGLGLRLIYFSYDVKMKEKGDIPEGYSVSREKKERFSLILESASTNQTSMYLCASSPAPGTGSFLSGNTIYFGEGSWLTVV.

J is TRBJ1-4 and V is TRBV30, with TRBD1 matching over 9 bases. The CDR3 sequence is 19 residues long. Germline V CDR1 and CDR2: GTSNPN, SVGIG (reference sequence). The J segment lost 3 bases and the V segment lost 2 bases, leaving 16 bases of the junction unmatched. Here the CDR3 DNA reads TGTGCCTGGAGTACCCTTAGGACAGGGGCTGGGGCCGCTAATGAAAAACTGTTTTTT. Encoded protein: CAWSTLRTGAGAANEKLFF.

The V call is TRBV5-1, the J call TRBJ2-7; D gene unclear. This CDR3 contains 13 residues. Germline assignment: CDR1 SGHRS and CDR2 YFSETQ. V dropped 0 bases and J dropped 1 base, with 5 bases sitting between them. The CDR3 sequence is CASSLDWSYEQYF. The CDR3 nucleotides are TGCGCCAGCAGCTTGGACTGGTCCTACGAGCAGTACTTC.

V and J are TRBV6-5 and TRBJ2-1; tentative D call: TRBD2 (6 bases). Germline loops: CDR1 MNHEY, CDR2 SVGAGI. The V end lost 1 base, the J end lost 1 base, and 11 bases lay between the germline ends. The CDR3 is 16 residues long. CDR3 residues: CASSYYRGRSYNEQFF. The CDR3 nucleotides read TGTGCCAGCAGTTACTACCGGGGGAGGTCCTACAATGAGCAGTTCTTC.

In its sample, this clone was seen once. The chain links TRBV10-3 to TRBJ2-4; D possibly corresponds to TRBD1 (5 bases). CDR3 length: 14 amino acids. Germline lookup yields CDR1 ENHRY and CDR2 SYGVKD. Trimming removed 6 bases at V and 9 bases at J, with 18 bases between. The CDR3 DNA reads TGTGCCATCAGCAACGATCCAGGGCGAGGCATTCAGTACTTC. It codes for CAISNDPGRGIQYF.

The rearrangement joins TRBV9 to TRBJ1-3; D is unclear. Per germline, CDR1 SGDLS and CDR2 YYNGEE. V was pared by 3 bases and J by 4 bases, with 8 bases between. The CDR3 extends over 13 amino acids. CDR3 residues: CASSDTSGNTIYF. The CDR3 DNA sequence: TGTGCCAGCAGCGACACTAGCGGAAACACCATATATTTT.

The chain uses TRBV5-1 and TRBJ2-7; no clear D. Germline V gives CDR1 SGHRS, CDR2 YFSETQ. V was trimmed by 1 base and J by 3 bases, leaving 8 bases between them. The CDR3 runs to 13 residues. CDR3 nucleotides: TGCGCCAGCAGCTTGAGGCCAGACTACGAGCAGTACTTC. Its translation: CASSLRPDYEQYF.

The gene calls are TRBV30 and TRBJ1-6; unclear D gene. The CDR3 has 15 amino acids. CDR1 GTSNPN and CDR2 SVGIG come from the germline V gene (reference sequence). Trimming removed 0 bases at V and 7 bases at J, with 13 bases between. The CDR3 is CAWSVGLPENSPLHF. CDR3 in DNA: TGTGCCTGGAGTGTAGGTCTCCCGGAAAATTCACCCCTCCACTTT. The full variable domain, completed using reference TRBV30 and TRBJ1-6, is SQTIHQWPATLVQPVGSPLSLECTVEGTSNPNLYWYRQAAGRGLQLLFYSVGIGQISSEVPQNLSASRPQDRQFILSSKKLLLSDSGFYLCAWSVGLPENSPLHFGNGTRLTVT.

The gene calls are TRBV18 and TRBJ2-1; D could derive from TRBD1 or TRBD2 (6 bases each). The CDR3 sequence is 16 residues long. Trimming took 5 bases from V and 0 from J, leaving 14 bases between them. Germline V lookup: CDR1 KGHSH, CDR2 LQKENI. This chain's CDR3 is CASSTKGGSSYNEQFF. DNA for the CDR3: TGTGCCAGCTCAACTAAGGGGGGAAGCTCCTACAATGAGCAGTTCTTC.

This chain uses TRBV9 with TRBJ2-3; 7 bases fit TRBD2. V shed 4 bases, J shed 6 bases, and the junction held 14 bases outside the gene matches. Germline V CDR1 and CDR2: SGDLS, YYNGEE. The CDR3 contains 16 residues. CDR3 sequence: CASSHKRGGERDTQYF. CDR3 bases: TGTGCCAGCAGCCACAAGAGGGGAGGGGAGCGCGATACGCAGTATTTT.

This clone turned up a few times. The chain recombines TRBV7-2 with TRBJ1-1, with D unclear. V dropped 5 bases and J dropped 5 bases, with 15 bases sitting between them. Germline V gene sequence: CDR1 SGHTA, CDR2 FQGNSA. This CDR3 is 14 amino acids long. DNA of the CDR3: TGTGCCAGCAGCATGAAATCACGCGAGACTGAAGCTTTCTTT. The encoded protein is CASSMKSRETEAFF.

The chain joins TRBV2 to TRBJ2-2, with 7 nucleotides matching TRBD2. The germline CDR1 and CDR2 sequences are SNHLY and FYNNEI. The V and J ends lost 6 bases and 7 bases, in that order; junction bases with no gene match: 8. The CDR3 extends over 14 amino acids. The CDR3 is CASSPEASGGELFF. Written as DNA, the CDR3 is TGTGCCAGCAGCCCCGAGGCTAGCGGCGGGGAGCTGTTTTTT.

The gene calls are TRBV4-1 and TRBJ2-7; the match to TRBD1 covers 10 bases. The germline V gene has CDR1 MGHRA and CDR2 YSYEKL. CDR3 length: 17 residues. The V segment lost 4 bases and the J segment 0 bases; nucleotides outside the gene matches: 9. The CDR3 bases are TGCGCCAGCAGCCGAGGAGGACGGACAGGGGGCTCCTACGAGCAGTACTTC. Its translation is CASSRGGRTGGSYEQYF.

The J gene is TRBJ1-6, the V gene TRBV13; 10 bases are a match to TRBD1. CDR1 is PRHDT and CDR2 is FYEKMQ in the germline V gene (reference sequence). There are 16 residues in the CDR3. The V and J ends lost 5 bases and 6 bases, in that order; junction bases with no gene match: 7. CDR3 region: CASSPPGQGSNSPLHF. As DNA, the CDR3 is TGTGCCAGCAGCCCCCCGGGACAGGGGTCTAATTCACCCCTCCACTTT.

The genes are TRBV9 and TRBJ1-5; TRBD1 might be the D (5 bases). V lost 0 bases to trimming and J lost 9 bases, with 10 bases between them. The CDR3 totals 13 residues. Germline loops: CDR1 SGDLS, CDR2 YYNGEE. The CDR3 region has the DNA TGTGCCAGCAGCGTAGTTCCAGGGAGGCCCCAGCATTTT. Its translation is CASSVVPGRPQHF.

The genes are TRBV30 and TRBJ1-1; D remains unclear. CDR1 GTSNPN and CDR2 SVGIG come from the germline V gene (reference sequence). Trimming shortened V by 4 bases and J by 7 bases, and 10 bases separated the two germline ends. This CDR3 has 11 amino acids. The CDR3 bases are TGTGCCTGGACAAGGGAGGTTGAAGCTTTCTTT. It encodes CAWTREVEAFF.

The chain is built from TRBV7-2 and TRBJ2-2, with TRBD2 matching over 7 bases. Germline CDR1 is SGHTA and CDR2 is FQGNSA. The junction had 1 base not matched to a gene; V was cut back by 3 bases and J by 0 bases. The CDR3 is made up of 15 amino acids. Written as DNA, the CDR3 is TGTGCCAGCAGCTTTAGCGGGTCGAACACCGGGGAGCTGTTTTTT. This sequence encodes CASSFSGSNTGELFF.

J is TRBJ1-1 and V is TRBV6-6; D gene ambiguous. The CDR3 length is 15 residues. Germline-derived CDR1 and CDR2 are MNHNY and SVGAGI (reference sequence). V lost 2 bases and J 6 bases, leaving 16 bases between the germline ends. The DNA of the CDR3 is TGTGCCAGCAGTTACGCGTCACCTCAGCTCCCTGAAGCTTTCTTT. Translated: CASSYASPQLPEAFF.

The table lists this clone with a count of one. The chain links TRBV5-6 to TRBJ2-5; 8 bases map to TRBD2. Germline V gene data show CDR1 as SGHDT and CDR2 as YYEEEE. V lost 1 base and J lost 4; bases outside the gene matches: 3. The CDR3 sequence is 14 residues long. The DNA for the CDR3 is TGTGCCAGCAGCTTGATCGGGGGGGCAGAGACCCAGTACTTC. As protein: CASSLIGGAETQYF.

J is TRBJ1-1 and V is TRBV6-1; D ambiguous. CDR1 and CDR2 (germline): MNHNS, SASEGT. V lost 2 bases and J lost 6, with 25 bases in between. This CDR3 has 18 residues. The CDR3 nucleotides read TGTGCCAGCAGTGAACCACACGGTCTGGGAGGCGGTTCTGCTGAAGCTTTCTTT. It translates to CASSEPHGLGGGSAEAFF.

V usage is TRBV28 and J usage is TRBJ2-4; D is perhaps TRBD2 (5 bases). The V gene lost 4 bases and the J gene lost 2 bases, with 15 bases spanning the gap. Germline assignment: CDR1 MDHEN and CDR2 SYDVKM. CDR3 length: 16 amino acids. The CDR3 DNA reads as TGTGCCAGCAGTTACCACGGACGGGGAACCAAAAACATTCAGTACTTC. It encodes CASSYHGRGTKNIQYF.

This clone was counted a single time. The genes are TRBV6-5 and TRBJ1-2; TRBD1 is a possible D gene (5 bases). Germline CDR1 reads MNHEY; CDR2 reads SVGAGI. V was clipped by 6 bases and J by 6 bases, with 11 bases between them. The CDR3 consists of 12 residues. CDR3 region: CASRGDAHGYTF. CDR3 coding DNA: TGTGCCAGCAGAGGGGACGCCCATGGCTACACCTTC.

This clone occurred a few times. Additional DNA sequences in this sample encode the identical CDR3. This chain links TRBV5-1 with TRBJ2-7; 7 nucleotides match TRBD1. J was trimmed by 3 bases and V by 0 bases; bases with no gene match: 6. The length of the CDR3 is 15 residues. Per the germline V gene, CDR1 is SGHRS and CDR2 is YFSETQ. The chain's CDR3 is CASSLEAGGSYEQYF. The CDR3, as DNA: TGCGCCAGCAGCTTGGAGGCAGGGGGTAGCTACGAGCAGTACTTC.

The rearrangement joins TRBV27 to TRBJ2-2; 11 bases map to TRBD2. The CDR3 has 16 residues. Germline trimming cut 6 bases from V and 1 base from J; bases unmatched to any gene: 4. The germline CDR1 and CDR2 sequences are MNHEY and SMNVEV (reference sequence). The CDR3 nucleotides read TGTGCCAGCAGACGTACTAGCGGGGGGAACACCGGGGAGCTGTTTTTT. It encodes CASRRTSGGNTGELFF.

V and J are TRBV10-3 and TRBJ1-2; D unresolved. Germline V gene data show CDR1 as ENHRY and CDR2 as SYGVKD. This CDR3 comprises 12 residues. Deletions cut 3 bases from V and 4 bases from J, with 6 bases between. For the CDR3, the DNA is TGTGCCATCAGTGAAGGGAGCTATGGCTACACCTTC. As protein: CAISEGSYGYTF.

This clone was found a few times. This rearrangement joins TRBV27 to TRBJ2-7; no clear D gene. The CDR3 is 13 residues long. Trimming removed 2 bases at V and 3 bases at J, with 8 bases between. CDR1 and CDR2 from the germline V gene are MNHEY and SMNVEV (reference sequence). The CDR3 spells CASSLRQDYEQYF. CDR3 in DNA: TGTGCCAGCAGTTTAAGGCAGGACTACGAGCAGTACTTC.

The CDR3 loop is CASSFTGSDEQYF. In nucleotides, the CDR3 is TGTGCCAGCAGCTTCACGGGATCTGACGAGCAGTACTTC. The V and J genes are TRBV5-4 and TRBJ2-7; tentative D call: TRBD2 (5 bases). Trimming took off 2 bases at V and 5 bases at J, with 11 bases between the two ends. Germline V gene sequence: CDR1 SGHNT, CDR2 YYREEE (reference sequence). The CDR3 covers 13 residues.